The TCR beta chain under discussion was sequenced for a study of cytomegalovirus exposure and HLA in healthy donors. The PCR used 60 Vbeta and 13 Jbeta primers. Using immunoSEQ multiplex PCR, the repertoire was profiled, and TCRdb retains in-frame clones only, with some absent. Recorded here are under 200,000 clones; the top ten clones represent about 6.5%. The receptor's source is a man aged 25 to 40 in good health and CMV-seronegative. The specimen was PBMCs.

CDR3 protein: CASSLNAGAAEAFF. The CDR3, as DNA: TGTGCCAGCAGCTTAAATGCAGGGGCGGCTGAAGCTTTCTTT. The chain has TRBV7-9 and TRBJ1-1; the D gene is possibly TRBD1 (6 bases). The V and J ends lost 2 bases and 6 bases respectively, with 13 bases between them. CDR3 size: 14 residues. CDR1 is SEHNR, CDR2 FQNEAQ, per germline (reference sequence).